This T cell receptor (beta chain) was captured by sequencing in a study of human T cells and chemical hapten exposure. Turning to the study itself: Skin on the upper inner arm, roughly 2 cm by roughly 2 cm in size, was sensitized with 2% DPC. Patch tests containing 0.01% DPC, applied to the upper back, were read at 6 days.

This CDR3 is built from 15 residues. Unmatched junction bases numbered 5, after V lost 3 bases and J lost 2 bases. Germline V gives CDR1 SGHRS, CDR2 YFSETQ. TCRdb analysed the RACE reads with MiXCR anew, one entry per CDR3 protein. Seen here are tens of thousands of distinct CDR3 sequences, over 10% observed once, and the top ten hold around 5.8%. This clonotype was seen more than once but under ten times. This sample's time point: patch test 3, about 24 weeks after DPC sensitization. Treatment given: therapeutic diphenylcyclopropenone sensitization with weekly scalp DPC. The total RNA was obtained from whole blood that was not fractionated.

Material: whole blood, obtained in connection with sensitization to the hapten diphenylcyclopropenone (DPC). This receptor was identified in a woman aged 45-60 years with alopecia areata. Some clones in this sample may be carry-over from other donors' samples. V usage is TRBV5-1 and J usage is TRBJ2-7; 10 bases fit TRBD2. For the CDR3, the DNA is TGCGCCAGCAGCTCGGGACTAGCGAACACCTACGAGCAGTACTTC. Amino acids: CASSSGLANTYEQYF.